The clone carrying this TCR beta chain was observed many times. Its target is not known. Tregs were sorted as CD4+CD25+CD127-/low cells. After constant-region reverse-primer amplification, full-length variable regions underwent semi-nested PCR with Nested Universal Primer A. A single record per CDR3 protein comes from TCRdb applying MiXCR to the 5' RACE reads. The table lists more than 55,000 distinct CDR3 sequences, approximately 27% of them singletons, with roughly 2.2% in the top ten. Points from the study as a whole: Tumor memory CD4+ T cell TCR gene usage was found to cluster with blood and lymph node memory CD4+ cells and with lymph node naive CD4+ cells.

Sequenced sample: tumor-infiltrating Tregs sorted from the breast tumor. The sequence came from a female donor with breast cancer.

As DNA, the CDR3 is TGCAGCGTTGCGGCGGGAGGCTCCTACAATGAGCAGTTCTTC. It translates to CSVAAGGSYNEQFF. J is TRBJ2-1 and V is TRBV29-1, with 8 bases matching TRBD2. Germline lookup yields CDR1 SQVTM and CDR2 ANQGSEA. The V segment lost 4 bases and the J segment 0 bases; nucleotides outside the gene matches: 2. The CDR3 consists of 14 residues.